These 6 T cell receptor beta chains were all obtained from the same sample, sequenced in a study of CD8 T cells in Susac syndrome (dated by TCRdb to the late 2010s). The library was produced with the immunoSEQ multiplex PCR assay. RNA was extracted using the RNeasy kit, and about 0.45 to 1 microgram was reverse transcribed with random hexamers. The raw public reads went through TCRdb reprocessing: fastp at Q25, MiXCR clone calling, in-frame beta chains kept. Every CDR3 protein is listed once, alongside the most common genes and DNA of its rows. This sample lists 150,000 to 200,000 distinct CDR3 sequences; approximately 95% were detected once. The top ten constitute 0.1% to 0.12% of the sample. Sequencing was performed on CD4+ T cells from PBMCs. These TCRs come from a human donor in good health.

V usage is TRBV5-1 and J usage is TRBJ1-6; D unclear. Germline V gene lookup returns CDR1 SGHRS and CDR2 YFSETQ. Trimming took off 5 bases at V and 5 bases at J, with 5 bases between the two ends. The CDR3 length is 12 residues. CDR3 protein: CASRSDNSPLHF. The CDR3 nucleotides are TGCGCCAGCAGATCAGATAATTCACCCCTCCACTTT. The complete variable domain, with remaining parts taken from reference TRBV5-1 and TRBJ1-6, reads KAGVTQTPRYLIKTRGQQVTLSCSPISGHRSVSWYQQTPGQGLQFLFEYFSETQRNKGNFPGRFSGRQFSNSRSEMNVSTLELGDSALYLCASRSDNSPLHFGNGTRLTVT.

CDR3 sequence reads: CASSGGWGNQPQHF. CDR3 bases: TGTGCCAGCAGTGGGGGGTGGGGCAATCAGCCCCAGCATTTT. The rearrangement uses TRBV2 and TRBJ1-5; weak D call: TRBD1 (5 bases). CDR1 is SNHLY, CDR2 FYNNEI, per germline. The length of the CDR3 is 14 residues. V was pared by 4 bases and J by 2 bases, with 9 bases between.

J is TRBJ1-5 and V is TRBV19, with D possibly TRBD1 on 5 matching bases. The CDR3 contains 15 residues. Trimming pared 1 base from V and 3 bases from J, leaving 10 bases between. The germline gives CDR1 LNHDA, CDR2 SQIVND (reference sequence). The CDR3 DNA reads as TGTGCCAGTAGTATAGGGCCAGGGAACAATCAGCCCCAGCATTTT. Amino acid sequence: CASSIGPGNNQPQHF.

This chain uses TRBV5-4 with TRBJ2-3; D is undetermined. The CDR3 totals 14 residues. Germline CDR1 reads SGHNT; CDR2 reads YYREEE (reference sequence). V was shortened by 2 bases and J by 4 bases, with 11 bases between the two germline ends. CDR3 amino acids: CASSLGPHSDTQYF. The CDR3 DNA is TGTGCCAGCAGCTTAGGACCTCATTCAGATACGCAGTATTTT.

J is TRBJ2-1 and V is TRBV2; D may correspond to TRBD1 or TRBD2 (6 bases each). The V end was cut by 7 bases, the J end by 9 bases, with 19 bases between. This CDR3 is built from 14 residues. Germline assignment: CDR1 SNHLY and CDR2 FYNNEI. The CDR3 DNA reads as TGTGCCAGCAACCCCCGGACCGGAGGGGGTGAGCAGTTCTTC. Its protein is CASNPRTGGGEQFF.

The genes are TRBV5-1 and TRBJ2-5; no reliable D call. V lost 4 bases and J lost 1, with 8 bases in between. The CDR3 runs to 13 residues. The germline V gene encodes CDR1 SGHRS and CDR2 YFSETQ. CDR3 nucleotide sequence: TGCGCCAGCAGCCCTGACATCCAAGAGACCCAGTACTTC. It specifies CASSPDIQETQYF.